This T cell receptor (beta chain) was recorded in a study of shared clonotypes between healthy human individuals. About the research overall: Donors consisted of two women and a few men between 18 and 49.

The naive CD8 fraction comprised CD45RO-negative cells positively selected for CCR7 and excluded terminally differentiated effector memory CD45RA+ cells. The CDR3 contains 15 residues. The trim removed 4 bases at V and 3 bases at J, leaving 6 bases unmatched. Per germline, CDR1 SEHNR and CDR2 FQNEAQ (reference sequence). TCRdb keeps only in-frame clones here, not all; method: immunoSEQ multiplex PCR. The sample yields 1.5 million to 2.5 million clones, approximately 94% seen once. Source material: naive CD8+ T cells sorted from blood. The gene calls are TRBV7-9 and TRBJ2-7, with 10 bases aligning to TRBD2. This clonotype originated in a man between 18 and 35 years old in good health. The CDR3: CASSSRTSGVYEQYF. For the CDR3, the DNA is TGTGCCAGCAGCTCCCGGACTAGCGGAGTCTACGAGCAGTACTTC.